This T cell receptor (beta chain) was found in a study of cytomegalovirus exposure and HLA in healthy donors. Study in general: Counted in an early data release were about 86 million unique TCRs from HLA-typed donors.

Comments on this clone: No antigen is known for it.

The CDR3 sequence is 15 residues long. The germline CDR1 and CDR2 sequences are SNHLY and FYNNEI. With 8 bases clipped from V and 4 bases from J, the junction kept 13 bases outside the gene matches. Vbeta (60) and Jbeta (13) primers were used in the PCR. Profiling relied on immunoSEQ multiplex PCR, and the TCRdb table lists in-frame clones only, not all of them. This sample carries 110,000 to 150,000 clones, about two thirds of them seen once, and the ten largest clones take 2.1%. Though nominally healthy at sampling, donors likely had unrecorded immune exposures. Study-wide points: Later analysis demonstrated an association between a missense DCLRE1C variant and TCR beta V- and J-gene trimming. Reports indicated that the classifier achieved high specificity and sensitivity in diagnosing cytomegalovirus status.

Sequenced sample: PBMCs. The clonotype originates from a woman aged 60-70 years in good health and CMV-seropositive. The chain is built from TRBV2 and TRBJ1-2; 7 nucleotides agree with TRBD1. This CDR3 reads CASRDRATSFYGYTF. In DNA form, the CDR3 reads TGTGCCAGCCGGGACAGAGCAACCAGTTTCTATGGCTACACCTTC.